This TCR beta chain was sequenced during a study of cytomegalovirus exposure and HLA in healthy donors (dated by TCRdb to 2016 to 2017). As for the study more broadly: An earlier analysis of some 500 of the donors reported more than 250 Gb of sequence data and roughly 110 million unique TCR beta sequences from about 179 million T cells. An earlier analysis of nearly 600 of the donors applied high-throughput TCR beta sequencing to assess whether each TCR beta V gene segment acted as functional or pseudogenic. The number of donors typed differed by locus, with about 629-630 for A, B, C, DRB1 and DQB1, roughly 520 for DQA1, some 570 for DPA1, and approximately 470 for DPB1. The study combined high-throughput TCR immunosequencing, statistical association of individual TCRs with disease status, and machine learning to predict cytomegalovirus infection status. An early release covering more than 500 HLA-typed donors comprised about 310 gigabases of sequencing data and about 90 million unique TCR sequences. The study was designed to test whether signatures of past pathogen exposure could be identified by cataloging public T cell receptors. To study patterns of TCR occurrence, a later analysis re-analyzed previously published TCR beta repertoires from 666 donors and added high-resolution HLA genotyping. Of the roughly 400 genotyped donors, 80% to 90% were placed in the genetic ancestry cluster associated with self-reported Caucasian donors. Among 398 genotyped donors of the cohort, an average of around 220,000 unique TCR beta nucleotide sequences was sequenced per donor, of which about 20% were non-productive. A later genetic analysis used genome-wide SNP genotypes for about 65% of the 666 donors, treating that subset as a discovery cohort. Rather than using new phenotypic data, the later analysis identified candidate immune exposures from TCR beta sequences and from how often those sequences occurred across donors. Class I and class II HLA loci were covered by the typing at four-digit resolution. Four or five DR-DQ haplotypes were treated as single units for association and clustering because of strong linkage in the cohort. The study used immunosequencing to profile the T cell repertoires of 666 subjects and linked those repertoires to cytomegalovirus serostatus. Besides the first cohort of 550 to 750 subjects, a separate validation cohort made up of roughly 120 different subjects was used. Donor age, sex, ethnicity and CMV serostatus were compiled together with the repertoire data. All discovery cohort repertoires had been generated using a single sequencing platform.

Per the germline V gene, LGHNA is the CDR1 and YSLEER is the CDR2. Taken from cysteine to phenylalanine, the CDR3 has 14 residues. Of all the DNA, just the CDR3 is kept, 42 bases in frame from base 1. The junction carries 11 bases between V and J, which are trimmed by 0 bases and 6 bases respectively. For this clone: What antigen it recognizes has not been identified. Base qualities are not at hand, and no much larger clone is one base apart.

Library creation used the immunoSEQ multiplex PCR assay. The multiplex PCR relied on a mix of 60 forward primers for TCR Vbeta segments and 13 reverse primers for TCR Jbeta segments. The CDR3 region of rearranged TCR beta genes was amplified from genomic DNA with a multiplex PCR assay. The Illumina HiSeq System was used to sequence the amplified TCR beta libraries as 87-base-pair reads. As for the authors' bioinformatics: In a later analysis, 70 million to 95 million unique TCR beta chains were counted across the approximately 640 repertoires, and roughly 10 million of these chains were shared by at least two donors. Raw reads were error-corrected and collapsed into unique sequences by a nearest-neighbor algorithm in which closely related sequences were merged to remove PCR and sequencing errors. To assign V, D and J gene segments, CDR3 sequences were aligned to IMGT reference sequences. Each retained sequence needed at least a six-nucleotide match to both a V gene segment and a J gene segment. Rearrangements were classified as productive when the CDR3 lacked stop codons and remained in frame with V and J, and all other rearrangements were classified as non-productive. CDR3 was defined according to IMGT convention as the region running from the second conserved V-encoded cysteine to the conserved J-encoded phenylalanine. In an earlier analysis of some 550 of the donors, sequences lacking an unambiguous match to a single V gene segment were excluded. An earlier analysis of a few hundred of the donors called V segments functional above 56.7% productive rearrangements and segregating when the between-donor standard deviation exceeded 5%. To diagnose cytomegalovirus status from the catalog of TCR beta chain sequences, a statistical classification framework was built. In a later analysis, V and J genes were assigned by comparing TCR nucleotide sequences against IMGT/GENE-DB human TR gene sequences. In a later analysis, CDR3 sequences and most-parsimonious VDJ recombination scenarios were assigned using the TCRdist pipeline. In a later analysis, every TCR beta chain was defined by the combination of its CDR3 amino acid sequence and its V-gene family, and reads without a unique V-gene family were dropped. In a later analysis, fewer than 650 highly shared, low-generation-probability nucleotide sequences were removed to address suspected cross-contamination and a sequencing artifact. For each public chain, a later analysis derived a clonal expansion index from normalized ranks of inferred template counts within each repertoire. A later analysis computed generation probabilities with a VDJ recombination model fitted to out-of-frame rearrangements, and checked the results against IGoR. In a later analysis, hypergeometric tests were used to score TCR-TCR, TCR-HLA and TCR-CMV co-occurrence, with a repertoire-size bias correction applied to TCR pairs. In a later analysis, false discovery rates were estimated by permuting HLA or CMV assignments 20 times. In a later analysis, co-occurring TCRs were grouped using DBSCAN, and TCRdist sequence similarity was added for clustering within HLA-allele-positive subsets. For co-occurrence clustering, repertoires with fewer than 30,000 or more than 120,000 public chains were excluded, along with five or six repertoires with anomalous nucleotide sharing. TCRdb took over this immuneACCESS table, retaining in-frame rearrangements with V and J assigned. Such tables are incomplete; in checked studies, under half of the missing clones stem from an unresolved V gene, and the remainder is unexplained. V, J and clone size are taken as reported in that table, and D and trimming were inferred from the DNA itself. The sample contains tens of thousands of clones, around 77% of them found a single time. The ten largest clones represent 0.57% of the sample.

Overall study outcomes, separate from this receptor: Compared with equally common non-associated chains, HLA-associated TCR beta chains in a later analysis were more clonally expanded and had lower generation probabilities. Immune exposure information for the cohort was limited to CMV serostatus. An earlier analysis of around 600 of the donors showed that most TCR beta V segments appeared in productive rearrangements either about 87% or about 30% of the time, which broadly matched IMGT annotations. Some IMGT-functional V segments, including TRBV6-2 and TRBV6-3, could not be told apart with the 87-base-pair reads, so those segments were excluded. Because HLA typing was missing for some donors at each locus, association tests included only the typed subset. Roughly uniform sequencing depth across donors was assumed in presence/absence analyses, although this assumption may not hold. At a false discovery rate of 0.05, a later analysis linked some 17,000 TCR beta sequences to specific HLA alleles. V-gene and J-gene trimming of TCR beta chains was associated with a missense DCLRE1C variant in a later genetic analysis, and the association was replicated in an independent cohort. In the study, around 160 TCR beta chains were listed as associated with cytomegalovirus. Linkage disequilibrium might explain the correlated functional status among segregating V segments, but an unknown experimental factor could not be ruled out. Only TCR beta chains were sequenced in this cohort, and the absence of alpha or paired-chain data limited detectable features. A further reported finding was that TCR beta sequences accurately predicted the HLA-A and HLA-B alleles for most subjects in the first cohort. Strong co-occurrence of HLA alleles, especially DR and DQ, made assigning TCR associations to individual alleles difficult. According to a later analysis, parvovirus B19, influenza, CMV and Epstein-Barr virus appeared linked to several top co-occurrence clusters. Over 15 rarely observed V segments, including chromosome 9 orphons, were excluded from the earlier analysis of about 500 of the donors because counts were too low. The sequencing pipeline was judged likely to have produced a cluster of highly shared sequence variants as a technical artifact. Most TCR sequences were seen in very few donors, while some public TCRs were found in many individuals. The authors suggested that the approach could potentially be extended to other disease states and immunological phenotypes. The classifier was reported to diagnose cytomegalovirus status with high specificity and sensitivity in both the original and validation cohorts. According to a later analysis, TCR association rates differed among HLA loci, with DRB1 alleles showing the most associated TCRs and HLA-C alleles showing the fewest. Compared with the roughly 670-donor mean, donors in an Asian-associated ancestry cluster had fewer N-insertions in productive TCRs, according to a later genetic analysis. According to a later analysis, most CMV-associated TCR beta chains appeared to be HLA-restricted, and the HLA associations seemed to be driven largely by CMV exposure. A few of the identified cytomegalovirus-associated TCR beta chains were confirmed in vitro to be specific for cytomegalovirus antigens.

The cohort was made up of hundreds of healthy bone marrow donors. All cohort members were sampled while nominally healthy, although unrecorded immune exposures were likely present. The donor was CMV seronegative and was included in the group of 352 seronegative cohort members. Each donor provided a peripheral blood sample, and peripheral blood mononuclear cells were used for TCR beta sequencing. The Qiagen DNeasy Blood Extraction Kit was used to extract genomic DNA from the blood cell samples. The TCR was taken from a man aged 25 to 40 in good health and CMV-seronegative. This chain is built from TRBV4-3 and TRBJ1-2; matching of 5 bases hints at TRBD1 as the D gene. Sequencing was carried out using PBMCs. The CDR3 region: CASSQDMGLDGYTF. The DNA sequence reads TGCGCCAGCAGCCAAGACATGGGGCTCGATGGCTACACCTTC.